This T cell receptor beta chain was documented in a study of T cell changes during pregnancy in multiple sclerosis. This clone turned up a few times. The CDR3 runs 13 residues. V lost 8 bases, J lost 2 bases, and 12 bases lay in between. The V gene's germline CDR1 is WSHSY and CDR2 SAAADI. Clones were sequenced by immunoSEQ multiplex PCR, and TCRdb holds only the in-frame ones, with some missing. The table has around 65,000 clones, 88% seen once; the top ten hold approximately 1.8%. The specimen comprised peripheral blood, sampled in the first trimester of pregnancy. The clonotype originates from a female donor with multiple sclerosis, enrolled in a pregnancy study. V is TRBV10-2 and J is TRBJ1-1; maybe TRBD1 (6 bases). The CDR3 sequence is CASRTELNTEAFF. CDR3 in DNA: TGCGCCAGCCGGACAGAACTTAACACTGAAGCTTTCTTT.